The 6 T cell receptor beta chains reported below all come from one sample, sequenced in a study of brain T cells in children with intractable seizures. Only in-frame clones appear in the TCRdb table, and some are missing; sequencing was by immunoSEQ multiplex PCR. The sample carries approximately 330,000 clones, 85% to 95% recorded once. Time point meaning: blood from clinic visit 5 months post-surgery; TSC patient then seizure free. Sequencing used peripheral blood, obtained roughly 5 months after surgery. These TCRs come from a boy younger than two with tuberous sclerosis and intractable seizures.

This rearrangement joins TRBV18 to TRBJ1-6; the D is unclear. Germline V gene sequence: CDR1 KGHSH, CDR2 LQKENI. Trimming stripped 3 bases from V and 5 bases from J, with 11 bases between. The CDR3 extends over 15 amino acids. The CDR3 DNA reads as TGTGCCAGCTCACCCGGAGCAGCCAATAATTCACCCCTCCACTTT. This gives the protein CASSPGAANNSPLHF.

The rearrangement uses TRBV29-1 and TRBJ1-2; D is uncertain. The length of the CDR3 is 8 residues. Trimming shortened V by 7 bases and J by 8 bases, and 5 bases separated the two germline ends. Germline V gives CDR1 SQVTM, CDR2 ANQGSEA. CDR3 region: CSADGYTF. CDR3 sequence (DNA): TGCAGCGCCGACGGCTACACCTTC.

The gene calls are TRBV6-4 and TRBJ1-2; TRBD1 might be the D (5 bases). This CDR3 contains 15 residues. Germline V lookup: CDR1 MRHNA, CDR2 SNTAGT. The ends were cut back, 6 bases at V and 4 bases at J, with 18 bases in the middle. This CDR3 reads CASRYRTYPPYGYTF. Here the CDR3 DNA reads TGTGCCAGCAGGTACCGGACATATCCCCCCTATGGCTACACCTTC.

The chain has TRBV19 and TRBJ1-4, with D possibly being TRBD1 (5 bases). This CDR3 spans 16 amino acids. V was trimmed by 3 bases and J by 5 bases, leaving 16 bases between them. Looked up from germline, CDR1 is LNHDA and CDR2 is SQIVND (reference sequence). CDR3 protein: CASSMGGAPVNEKLFF. In nucleotides, the CDR3 is TGTGCCAGTAGTATGGGAGGGGCTCCGGTGAATGAAAAACTGTTTTTT.

This chain joins TRBV7-8 and TRBJ2-2; 9 bases map to TRBD1. The CDR3 covers 15 residues. With V trimmed by 5 bases and J by 7 bases, 8 bases remained unmatched. The germline gives CDR1 SGHVS, CDR2 FQNEAQ. CDR3 loop: CASSPRDRVGGELFF. In nucleotides, the CDR3 is TGTGCCAGCAGCCCCCGGGACAGGGTCGGCGGGGAGCTGTTTTTT.

The rearrangement links TRBV19 to TRBJ1-6; D call uncertain. This CDR3 region has 15 residues. Trimming removed 0 bases from V and 9 bases from J, with 12 bases in between. Germline V gene sequence: CDR1 LNHDA, CDR2 SQIVND (reference sequence). Here the CDR3 reads CASSIEGIRGSPLHF. The DNA for the CDR3 is TGTGCCAGTAGTATAGAAGGGATCAGAGGTTCACCCCTCCACTTT.